This T cell receptor beta chain derives from a study of blood T cell repertoires in COVID-19. Study overall: PBMCs, B-cell-depleted T cells, or T cells provided the cDNA or gDNA that made up the material.

Original analysis: Estimation of nucleated cell counts was performed using reference gene primer amplification. Profiling relied on immunoSEQ multiplex PCR, and the TCRdb table lists in-frame clones only, not all of them. For V, J and clone size, that table is used; D and trimming come from the DNA. The table has approximately 180,000 clones, roughly nine tenths seen once. Germline V gene data show CDR1 as SGHDN and CDR2 as FVKESK. CDR3 size: 14 residues. V lost 7 bases and J 2 bases, leaving 13 bases between the germline ends. This TCR was recovered from a man aged 60 to 69 with active or convalescent COVID-19. Input material: peripheral blood. The rearrangement uses TRBV14 and TRBJ2-3; D is possibly TRBD1 (5 bases). CDR3 in DNA: TGTGCCAGCACCAATCCGACAGTCACAGATACGCAGTATTTT. This encodes CASTNPTVTDTQYF.